What follows are 7 T cell receptor beta chains derived from one specimen sequenced in a study of T cell repertoires in cytomegalovirus infection. MiXCR, run by TCRdb on the reads, gives a single entry per CDR3 protein. This sample carries 200,000 to 300,000 distinct CDR3 sequences, about 12% of them seen once, and the ten largest clones take 1.5% to 2%. Material for sequencing was PBMCs. These receptors were taken from a human donor in good health (CMV status not recorded). Some clones in this sample may be carry-over from other donors' samples.

V gene TRBV4-2 combines with J gene TRBJ2-3; D possibly corresponds to TRBD2 (7 bases). The CDR3 sequence is 16 residues long. V was shortened by 4 bases and J by 5 bases, with 19 bases between the two germline ends. Germline V CDR1 and CDR2: LGHNA, YNFKEQ. DNA for the CDR3: TGTGCCAGCAGCCGGGGGGGGCAGGTGGAGGGAGATACGCAGTATTTT. Encoded protein: CASSRGGQVEGDTQYF.

This clonotype occurred a few times. The rearrangement links TRBV11-3 to TRBJ2-3, with D unclear. Germline V gene data show CDR1 as SGHNT and CDR2 as YENEEA. Trimming left V 4 bases short and J 4 bases short, with 9 bases between. This CDR3 is 13 amino acids long. The CDR3 is CASSYKGSDTQYF. CDR3 bases: TGTGCCAGCAGCTATAAGGGTTCAGATACGCAGTATTTT. The complete variable domain, with remaining parts taken from reference TRBV11-3 and TRBJ2-3, reads EAGVVQSPRYKIIEKKQPVAFWCNPISGHNTLYWYLQNLGQGPELLIRYENEEAVDDSQLPKDRFSAERLKGVDSTLKIQPAELGDSAVYLCASSYKGSDTQYFGPGTRLTVL.

This clonotype was picked up many times. The chain recombines TRBV11-3 with TRBJ2-1; a possible D gene is TRBD2 (6 bases). This CDR3 spans 14 amino acids. Germline V gene sequence: CDR1 SGHNT, CDR2 YENEEA. Trimming stripped 5 bases from V and 9 bases from J, with 17 bases between. CDR3 amino acids: CASSPRPGEGEQFF. CDR3 bases: TGTGCCAGCAGCCCGAGGCCGGGAGAGGGTGAGCAGTTCTTC.

This clonotype has a count of ten or more. V and J are TRBV6-2 or TRBV6-3 and TRBJ2-2, with 8 bases identical to TRBD1. V gave up 0 bases and J gave up 5 bases; unmatched junction bases: 5. Germline assignment: CDR1 MNHEY and CDR2 SVGEGT. The CDR3 length is 16 residues. In nucleotides, the CDR3 is TGTGCCAGCAGTTACTCACGGACAGGGAGGACCGGGGAGCTGTTTTTT. Encoded protein: CASSYSRTGRTGELFF.

This clonotype was counted only a few times. The chain has TRBV28 and TRBJ2-7; either TRBD1 or TRBD2 may supply D (5 bases each). From germline, CDR1 is MDHEN and CDR2 SYDVKM. The CDR3 runs 14 residues. V shed 5 bases and J shed 1 base, with 12 bases lying between them. Here the CDR3 DNA reads TGTGCCAGCAGTAACCCGGGACGGTCCTACGAGCAGTACTTC. Amino acid sequence: CASSNPGRSYEQYF. Together with reference TRBV28 and TRBJ2-7, the CDR3 gives the full variable domain: DVKVTQSSRYLVKRTGEKVFLECVQDMDHENMFWYRQDPGLGLRLIYFSYDVKMKEKGDIPEGYSVSREKKERFSLILESASTNQTSMYLCASSNPGRSYEQYFGPGTRLTVT.

This clonotype showed up many times. The V and J genes are TRBV4-3 and TRBJ1-2; D call uncertain. This CDR3 is 14 amino acids long. CDR1 LGHNA and CDR2 YSLEER come from the germline V gene. Deletions cut 0 bases from V and 2 bases from J, with 7 bases between. CDR3: CASSQDAENYGYTF. The CDR3, as DNA: TGCGCCAGCAGCCAAGATGCAGAGAACTATGGCTACACCTTC.

The chain recombines TRBV10-3 with TRBJ2-1, with 11 bases aligning to TRBD1. The CDR3 has 17 residues. V gave up 0 bases and J gave up 5 bases; unmatched junction bases: 6. Germline CDR1 reads ENHRY; CDR2 reads SYGVKD. CDR3 protein: CAISESKGTGGNNEQFF. The CDR3 DNA reads as TGTGCCATCAGTGAGTCAAAGGGGACAGGGGGGAACAATGAGCAGTTCTTC.